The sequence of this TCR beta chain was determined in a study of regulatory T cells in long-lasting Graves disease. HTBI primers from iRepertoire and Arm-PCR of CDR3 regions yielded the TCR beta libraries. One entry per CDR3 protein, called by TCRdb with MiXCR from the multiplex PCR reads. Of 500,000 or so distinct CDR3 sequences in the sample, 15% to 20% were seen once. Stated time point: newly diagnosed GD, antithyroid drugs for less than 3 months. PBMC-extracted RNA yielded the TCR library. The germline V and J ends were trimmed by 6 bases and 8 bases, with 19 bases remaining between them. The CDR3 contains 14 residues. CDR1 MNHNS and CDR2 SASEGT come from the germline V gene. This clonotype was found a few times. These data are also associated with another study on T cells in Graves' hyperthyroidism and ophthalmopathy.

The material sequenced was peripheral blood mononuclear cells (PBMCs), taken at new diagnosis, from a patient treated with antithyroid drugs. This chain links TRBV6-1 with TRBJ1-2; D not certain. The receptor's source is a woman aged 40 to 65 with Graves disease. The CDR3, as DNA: TGTGCCAGCAGAGAGTCCGAAGTTTTGGGAGGCTACACCTTC. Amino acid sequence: CASRESEVLGGYTF.